This paragraph covers one TCR beta chain sequence. Antigen specificity is unknown. The record originates from a study of blood T cells in healthy people across ages. Overall study results and limits: TCR beta diversity was tightly associated with the proportion of naive T cells. Measured against age, TCR beta diversity per million T cells decreased in a roughly linear manner.

A J-beta primer mix and a sample-barcoded 5' primer were used in a second PCR of roughly 6 to 12 cycles. TCRdb ran MiXCR on the 5' RACE reads and lists one entry per CDR3 protein. The table lists about 1.8 million distinct CDR3 sequences, about 50% of them singletons. V dropped 6 bases and J dropped 4; count of bases not matched to a gene: 7. Germline CDR1 is MRHNA and CDR2 is SNTAGT. This CDR3 region has 15 residues. Sequenced material: blood. The chain is built from TRBV6-4 and TRBJ2-2, with 8 bases fitting TRBD1. The source of this sequence is a woman aged 40 to 50 in good health. The CDR3 protein is CASRASQGATGELFF. CDR3 sequence (DNA): TGTGCCAGCAGAGCCTCCCAGGGGGCCACCGGGGAGCTGTTTTTT.